This T cell receptor (beta chain) comes out of a study of blood T cell repertoires in COVID-19. Whole-study context: The study counted Cohort 3 donors as recovered given two negative PCRs, clearance, or symptom resolution.

In the authors' methods: Reference gene primers were amplified, and this amplification served to estimate nucleated cell counts. Data came from immunoSEQ multiplex PCR; TCRdb stores just in-frame clones and leaves some out. That table furnishes V, J and clone size, whereas the DNA furnished D and trimming. The sample yields 250,000 to 300,000 clones, around nine tenths seen once. The CDR3 sequence is 19 residues long. V trimming: 1 base; J trimming: 0 bases; junction bases outside the gene matches: 9. Per the germline V gene, CDR1 is SGHAT and CDR2 is FQNNGV. The sample comprised PBMCs or T cells enriched from blood (not recorded which). This TCR was sampled from a woman aged 55-70 years in a cohort exposed to, infected with or recovered from COVID-19 (not recorded which). The gene calls are TRBV11-2 and TRBJ2-1; 10 nucleotides align to TRBD2. The CDR3, as DNA: TGTGCCAGCAGCTTAGGGACTAGCGGTAGATTGACCTCCTACAATGAGCAGTTCTTC. This encodes CASSLGTSGRLTSYNEQFF.